A selection of T cell receptor beta chains follows, all from one sample in a study of blood T cell repertoires in COVID-19. The assay was immunoSEQ multiplex PCR, and TCRdb's table has in-frame clones only and misses some. This table has 250,000 to 350,000 clones, about 90% appearing once. Sequenced sample: peripheral blood. These receptors were collected from a woman aged 45-59 years who had recovered from COVID-19. The CDR3 runs from the conserved cysteine through the conserved F or W. Fields, in order: J gene, D gene, V gene, clone size, CDR3 DNA, CDR3 protein. The D gene is left open where the match is weak. Where a row states a size, it is once, few, many or the class of an expanded clone; other rows omit it.

TRBJ2-2 TRBD1 TRBV27 NA TGTGCCAGCCGAAGGGACAGACCGAACACCGGGGAGCTGTTTTTT CASRRDRPNTGELFF
TRBJ2-7 NA TRBV7-2 NA TGTGCCAGCAGCTTAGGACAGGCAACTTCCTACGAGCAGTACTTC CASSLGQATSYEQYF
TRBJ1-2 NA TRBV5-5 NA TGTGCCAGCAGCTTGGATGCGATAAACTATGGCTACACCTTC CASSLDAINYGYTF
TRBJ1-2 TRBD1 TRBV24-1 NA TGTGCCACCAGTGACCCAGGACAGGAGAGTAACTATGGCTACACCTTC CATSDPGQESNYGYTF
TRBJ1-5 NA TRBV6-5 NA TGTGCCGGGGGCGGTGAATGGAATCAGCCCCAGCATTTT CAGGGEWNQPQHF
TRBJ2-7 NA TRBV28 few TGTGCCAGCAGTTTATTTACTAGTCACTACGAGCAGTACTTC CASSLFTSHYEQYF
TRBJ2-1 TRBD2 TRBV15 NA TGTGCCACCAGCAGGGGACTAGTCGGTTCCTTGAATGAGCAGTTCTTC CATSRGLVGSLNEQFF
TRBJ2-3 TRBD1 TRBV6-4 NA TGTGCCAGCAGTGCGACAGGGAATGAGGCAGATACGCAGTATTTT CASSATGNEADTQYF
TRBJ1-5 TRBD1 TRBV24-1 NA TGTGCCACCAGTGACCCGACAGGGTTGGGCAATCAGCCCCAGCATTTT CATSDPTGLGNQPQHF
TRBJ2-7 NA TRBV9 few TGTGCCAGCAGCGTGCCAGGGGCGCCCTACGAGCAGTACTTC CASSVPGAPYEQYF
TRBJ2-1 TRBD1 TRBV18 few TGTGCCAGCTCACGAGGGACAGGGGGAACATACAATGAGCAGTTCTTC CASSRGTGGTYNEQFF
TRBJ1-5 TRBD1 TRBV28 NA TGTGCCAGTACTGCAGGACAGGGTTACCAGCCCCAGCATTTT CASTAGQGYQPQHF
TRBJ2-7 NA TRBV7-9 NA TGTGCCAGCAGCTTAGGTGGCCCGTCCCCGCGACGGGTGTACTTC CASSLGGPSPRRVYF
TRBJ1-2 TRBD1 TRBV4-1 NA TGCGCCAGCAGAGGGACAGGGGCCTTAACTAACTATGGCTACACCTTC CASRGTGALTNYGYTF
TRBJ1-5 NA TRBV6-2/TRBV6-3 NA TGTGCCAGCAGCCGCGCCGGACAAGGGGCTAGCAATCAGCCCCAGCATTTT CASSRAGQGASNQPQHF
TRBJ1-5 NA TRBV19 NA TGTGCCAGTAGATTGATGGACAGTAGCAATCAGCCCCAGCATTTT CASRLMDSSNQPQHF
TRBJ1-6 NA TRBV30 NA TGTGCCTCATCTTTGGGGGCAGTTAATAATTCACCCCTCCACTTT CASSLGAVNNSPLHF
TRBJ2-7 TRBD2 TRBV27 NA TGTGCCAGCAGCCGCAGGACTAGCAACTCCGAGCAGTACTTC CASSRRTSNSEQYF
TRBJ2-3 TRBD2 TRBV7-6 NA TGTGCCAGCAGCTTACTAGGACAGGCGAGACTAGCGGCTAACACAGATACGCAGTATTTT CASSLLGQARLAANTDTQYF
TRBJ1-1 NA TRBV3-1/TRBV3-2 NA TGTGCCAGCAGCCCAACAGGGAACACTGAAGCTTTCTTT CASSPTGNTEAFF
TRBJ2-7 TRBD1 TRBV10-2 NA TGCGCCATCGCCGGGACAGGGGATTCCTACGAGCAGTACTTC CAIAGTGDSYEQYF
TRBJ2-3 NA TRBV4-2 NA TGTGCCAGCAGCCAAGCGAGAAACACAGATACGCAGTATTTT CASSQARNTDTQYF
TRBJ1-1 TRBD1 TRBV7-2 NA TGTGCCAGCAGCCACGACAGGGACCCTGAAGCTTTCTTT CASSHDRDPEAFF
TRBJ1-2 TRBD1 TRBV30 NA TGTGCCTGGAGTGCTGACAGGGGCGGCTATGGCTACACCTTC CAWSADRGGYGYTF
TRBJ1-5 NA TRBV20-1 NA TGCAGTGCCTCCAGCCGGGTGGCCCAGCATTTT CSASSRVAQHF
TRBJ2-7 TRBD1 TRBV27 NA TGTGCCAGCAGTCTACAGGGGTCCTACGAGCAGTACTTC CASSLQGSYEQYF
TRBJ1-2 NA TRBV5-1 NA TGCGCCAGCAGCTTTTCTTTCGGACAGGGCTACACCTTC CASSFSFGQGYTF
TRBJ1-1 NA TRBV28 NA TGTGCCAGCAGTTTGTGGCGCGGGGCTCGGGCTTTCTTT CASSLWRGARAFF
TRBJ1-1 NA TRBV19 few TGTGCCAGTGGCTCGGCGGGTTTACCGAACACTGAAGCTTTCTTT CASGSAGLPNTEAFF
TRBJ2-3 TRBD1 TRBV19 NA TGTGCCAGCCAGACAGGGGCGGCAGATACGCAGTATTTT CASQTGAADTQYF
TRBJ1-1 TRBD1 TRBV5-8 NA TGTGCCAGCAGTCGGGACAGGGGACTCCGCCGAATTAGTGCTTTCTTT CASSRDRGLRRISAFF
TRBJ1-5 NA TRBV6-2/TRBV6-3 NA TGTGCCAGCAGTGCCGCCGCGGGGTTGGGACAGCCCCAGCATTTT CASSAAAGLGQPQHF
TRBJ2-3 NA TRBV27 NA TGTGCCAGCAGTTTATTATTGGTAGGGGGTACAGATACGCAGTATTTT CASSLLLVGGTDTQYF
TRBJ2-1 TRBD2 TRBV18 NA TGTGCCAGCTCACCGCGGTCGGCTAGCGGGACACTAAGCTCCTACAATGAGCAGTTCTTC CASSPRSASGTLSSYNEQFF
TRBJ1-5 NA TRBV19 NA TGTGCCAGTAGTACGATTCTGGGGGGGTCTCAGCCCCAGCATTTT CASSTILGGSQPQHF
TRBJ1-1 TRBD1 TRBV20-1 NA TGCAGTGCTAGTAAAACAGGGGGCACTGAAGCTTTCTTT CSASKTGGTEAFF
TRBJ2-3 TRBD1 TRBV19 once TGTGCCAGTAGGGGGACAGCTACACGCACAGATACGCAGTATTTT CASRGTATRTDTQYF